These T cell receptor beta chains were read from a single sample in a study of blood T cells in healthy people across ages. MiXCR was run by TCRdb on the 5' RACE reads, yielding one entry per CDR3 protein. Of about 1,500,000 distinct CDR3 sequences listed, 28% are singletons. The sample comprised blood. The receptors derive from a woman aged 25 to 39 in good health. CDR3s include the opening cysteine and the closing phenylalanine or tryptophan. D genes are given only for firm matches. Expanded clones are given a class, and other clones once, few, many or no size at all.

D gene: -; J gene: TRBJ2-7; clone size: -; V gene: TRBV5-5; CDR3 protein: CASSLLQGGYYEQYF
D gene: -; J gene: TRBJ2-1; clone size: -; V gene: TRBV24-1; CDR3 protein: CATSDLDSYNEQFF
D gene: -; J gene: TRBJ2-1; clone size: few; V gene: TRBV5-1; CDR3 protein: CASSDPRQGGLGGYNEQFF
D gene: TRBD1; J gene: TRBJ2-1; clone size: -; V gene: TRBV24-1; CDR3 protein: CATSDASGGNINEQFF
D gene: -; J gene: TRBJ1-2; clone size: many; V gene: TRBV18; CDR3 protein: CASSPRPGDGYTF
D gene: -; J gene: TRBJ2-3; clone size: many; V gene: TRBV29-1; CDR3 protein: CSVDGGDADTQYF
D gene: -; J gene: TRBJ1-2; clone size: -; V gene: TRBV7-2; CDR3 protein: CASSLARQVSGGYTF
D gene: TRBD2; J gene: TRBJ2-1; clone size: few; V gene: TRBV27; CDR3 protein: CASSLSPSGRDNEQFF
D gene: TRBD2; J gene: -; clone size: -; V gene: TRBV29-1; CDR3 protein: CSVGPGLAGWLASETQYF
D gene: -; J gene: TRBJ2-1; clone size: -; V gene: TRBV12-3/TRBV12-4; CDR3 protein: CASRPFLLEPPLSEQFF
D gene: -; J gene: TRBJ2-1; clone size: few; V gene: TRBV3-1; CDR3 protein: CASSLDSLQGEQFF
D gene: -; J gene: TRBJ2-1; clone size: -; V gene: TRBV5-4; CDR3 protein: CASSRPGLSNAVNEQFF
D gene: -; J gene: TRBJ2-3; clone size: once; V gene: TRBV18; CDR3 protein: CASVGGSTDTQYF
D gene: -; J gene: TRBJ1-4; clone size: -; V gene: TRBV5-1; CDR3 protein: CASSGGQTATNEKLFF
D gene: -; J gene: TRBJ2-2; clone size: -; V gene: TRBV10-3; CDR3 protein: CAISESGTNTGELFF
D gene: TRBD2; J gene: TRBJ2-1; clone size: few; V gene: TRBV11-3; CDR3 protein: CASSLERGGGNEQFF
D gene: TRBD2; J gene: TRBJ2-1; clone size: few; V gene: TRBV9; CDR3 protein: CASSVVGLAGLNEQFF
D gene: -; J gene: TRBJ2-5; clone size: -; V gene: TRBV2; CDR3 protein: CASSENTGPETQYF
D gene: TRBD2; J gene: TRBJ2-3; clone size: -; V gene: TRBV4-3; CDR3 protein: CASSQDDPRGLAGITDTQYF
D gene: -; J gene: TRBJ2-3; clone size: -; V gene: TRBV11-2; CDR3 protein: CASGDRDGVTDTQYF
D gene: TRBD1; J gene: TRBJ2-3; clone size: -; V gene: TRBV6-1; CDR3 protein: CASSPFGTGGPSTDTQYF
D gene: -; J gene: TRBJ1-2; clone size: -; V gene: TRBV2; CDR3 protein: CASSLDVRGKGGTF
D gene: TRBD1; J gene: TRBJ2-5; clone size: -; V gene: TRBV18; CDR3 protein: CASSLTGFQETQYF
D gene: -; J gene: TRBJ1-4; clone size: -; V gene: TRBV29-1; CDR3 protein: CSVEAGTNEKRFF
D gene: -; J gene: TRBJ2-4; clone size: -; V gene: TRBV14; CDR3 protein: CASSPGGRTRGNIQYF
D gene: -; J gene: TRBJ2-7; clone size: many; V gene: TRBV4-1; CDR3 protein: CASSQERGSYEQYF
D gene: TRBD2; J gene: TRBJ2-7; clone size: many; V gene: TRBV2; CDR3 protein: CASSETGTSFYEQYF
D gene: TRBD1; J gene: TRBJ1-5; clone size: -; V gene: TRBV20-1; CDR3 protein: CSARRGAGQGENQPQHF
D gene: TRBD2; J gene: TRBJ2-2; clone size: few; V gene: TRBV9; CDR3 protein: CASSVAISGSVDTGELFF
D gene: -; J gene: TRBJ2-7; clone size: many; V gene: TRBV12-3/TRBV12-4; CDR3 protein: CASSTPQGRGEEQYF
D gene: -; J gene: TRBJ2-6; clone size: many; V gene: TRBV5-1; CDR3 protein: CASSTGQGANVLTF
D gene: -; J gene: TRBJ1-1; clone size: -; V gene: TRBV6-5; CDR3 protein: CASRQGLATEAFF
D gene: TRBD2; J gene: TRBJ2-5; clone size: -; V gene: TRBV6-5; CDR3 protein: CASSYQISSGGKETQYF
D gene: TRBD1; J gene: TRBJ2-2; clone size: -; V gene: TRBV15; CDR3 protein: CATSKSGTGSTGELFF
D gene: -; J gene: TRBJ1-3; clone size: -; V gene: TRBV6-5; CDR3 protein: CASSRRRSSGNTIYF
D gene: -; J gene: TRBJ1-2; clone size: many; V gene: TRBV5-1; CDR3 protein: CASSIDRGQSGYTF
D gene: -; J gene: TRBJ2-7; clone size: few; V gene: TRBV11-2; CDR3 protein: CASSLDTGYLSYEQYF
D gene: TRBD1; J gene: TRBJ2-1; clone size: -; V gene: TRBV10-3; CDR3 protein: CAISDSGQGARETQFF
D gene: TRBD2; J gene: TRBJ2-1; clone size: -; V gene: TRBV20-1; CDR3 protein: CSARGYGLADPYNEQFF
D gene: -; J gene: TRBJ1-4; clone size: -; V gene: TRBV7-9; CDR3 protein: CASSTNPAGEKLFF
D gene: TRBD1; J gene: TRBJ2-7; clone size: few; V gene: TRBV2; CDR3 protein: CASRRQGVYEQYF
D gene: -; J gene: TRBJ1-2; clone size: -; V gene: TRBV20-1; CDR3 protein: CSARDPREEEGYTF
D gene: TRBD2; J gene: TRBJ2-7; clone size: many; V gene: TRBV29-1; CDR3 protein: CSVEPLAGYEQYF
D gene: TRBD2; J gene: TRBJ2-2; clone size: -; V gene: TRBV7-2; CDR3 protein: CASSLVMGGGASTGELFF
D gene: TRBD2; J gene: -; clone size: few; V gene: TRBV25-1; CDR3 protein: CASKLAGTYEQYF